The 8 T cell receptor beta chains presented below share a single source sample, sequenced in a study of blood T cells in healthy people across ages. Through a sample-barcoded 5' primer and a J-beta primer mix, a second PCR was run for 7 to 11 cycles. TCRdb re-analysed the 5' RACE reads in MiXCR, keeping a single row per CDR3 protein. Of some 920,000 distinct CDR3 sequences in the sample, roughly 51% are singletons; the top ten hold about 21%. The sequenced sample consisted of blood. Source of these receptors: a woman aged 55-70 years in good health.

The genes are TRBV2 and TRBJ1-2; D call uncertain. The CDR3 extends over 12 amino acids. Germline CDR1 and CDR2: SNHLY and FYNNEI. Trimming pared 7 bases from V and 5 bases from J, leaving 11 bases between. The DNA for the CDR3 is TGTGCCAGCACAGGAATGATATATGGCTACACCTTC. The encoded protein is CASTGMIYGYTF. Full variable domain (remainder filled in from reference TRBV2 and TRBJ1-2): EPEVTQTPSHQVTQMGQEVILRCVPISNHLYFYWYRQILGQKVEFLVSFYNNEISEKSEIFDDQFSVERPDGSNFTLKIRSTKLEDSAMYFCASTGMIYGYTFGSGTRLTVV.

The rearrangement joins TRBV5-1 to TRBJ2-5, with 8 bases fitting TRBD1. J gave up 4 bases and V 0 bases, and 8 bases lay outside the gene matches. The CDR3 is made up of 16 amino acids. CDR1 is SGHRS, CDR2 YFSETQ, per germline. CDR3 nucleotides: TGCGCCAGCAGCTTGGGGGGACAGGTAAAAGGAGAGACCCAGTACTTC. This encodes CASSLGGQVKGETQYF. The full variable domain, completed using reference TRBV5-1 and TRBJ2-5, is KAGVTQTPRYLIKTRGQQVTLSCSPISGHRSVSWYQQTPGQGLQFLFEYFSETQRNKGNFPGRFSGRQFSNSRSEMNVSTLELGDSALYLCASSLGGQVKGETQYFGPGTRLLVL.

With respect to this clonotype: This clone may be a read error of a much larger clone one base away. The V call is TRBV5-6, the J call TRBJ2-3, with TRBD1 as a possible D gene (5 bases). Per the germline V gene, CDR1 is SGHDT and CDR2 is YYEEEE. The CDR3 consists of 13 residues. As DNA, the CDR3 is TGTGCCAGCAGCTGGCCAGGCACAGGTACGCAGTATTTT. Residues: CASSWPGTGTQYF.

This chain links TRBV28 with TRBJ2-1, with D possibly being TRBD2 (6 bases). The CDR3 loop spans 16 amino acids. Looked up from germline, CDR1 is MDHEN and CDR2 is SYDVKM. Trimming shortened V by 3 bases and J by 4 bases, and 16 bases separated the two germline ends. CDR3 DNA: TGTGCCAGCAGTTTTGTTACGGGAGCGGTATACAATGAGCAGTTCTTC. Protein sequence: CASSFVTGAVYNEQFF. The variable domain in full, with the rest retrieved from reference TRBV28 and TRBJ2-1, is DVKVTQSSRYLVKRTGEKVFLECVQDMDHENMFWYRQDPGLGLRLIYFSYDVKMKEKGDIPEGYSVSREKKERFSLILESASTNQTSMYLCASSFVTGAVYNEQFFGPGTRLTVL.

This clonotype was observed a few times. The chain carries TRBV12-3 or TRBV12-4 and TRBJ1-5; 10 bases are shared with TRBD1. V shed 5 bases, J shed 10 bases, and the junction held 8 bases outside the gene matches. CDR3 length: 14 residues. CDR3: CASSMTGGSSPQHF. DNA for the CDR3: TGTGCCAGCAGTATGACAGGGGGCAGTTCCCCCCAGCATTTT.

J is TRBJ2-3 and V is TRBV28, with D hard to call. The V and J ends lost 5 bases and 2 bases respectively, with 14 bases between them. CDR1 MDHEN and CDR2 SYDVKM come from the germline V gene. This CDR3 is 15 amino acids long. CDR3 coding DNA: TGTGCCAGCAGTGCCACCGAGATACCCACAGATACGCAGTATTTT. Its translation: CASSATEIPTDTQYF.

V and J are TRBV5-6 and TRBJ2-5; D gene ambiguous. V lost 0 bases to trimming and J lost 11 bases, with 17 bases between them. There are 14 residues in the CDR3. Germline CDR1 reads SGHDT; CDR2 reads YYEEEE. CDR3 residues: CASSLGFNWAEQYF. CDR3 DNA sequence: TGTGCCAGCAGCTTGGGGTTCAACTGGGCGGAGCAGTACTTC.

This chain uses TRBV5-1 with TRBJ2-7; a weak D match, TRBD2 (5 bases). In germline, CDR1 is SGHRS, CDR2 YFSETQ. Trimming stripped 0 bases from V and 9 bases from J, with 22 bases between. The CDR3 loop spans 16 amino acids. This CDR3 is CASSLAFEASHLRQYF. In DNA form, the CDR3 reads TGCGCCAGCAGCTTGGCCTTCGAGGCTAGCCACCTGCGGCAGTACTTC.